This T cell receptor beta chain was captured in a study of chemoradiotherapy in HPV16-positive cancers. Data came from immunoSEQ multiplex PCR; TCRdb stores just in-frame clones and leaves some out. In the table there are under 7,500 clones, around four fifths of which are singletons. V dropped 3 bases and J dropped 3; count of bases not matched to a gene: 7. CDR1 SGHRS and CDR2 YFSETQ come from the germline V gene. There are 15 residues in the CDR3. The receptor comes from a human donor with HPV-associated anogenital cancer. Source: tumor tissue, taken from a patient who underwent chemoradiotherapy. The rearrangement links TRBV5-1 to TRBJ1-1; 8 bases agree with TRBD1. The DNA of the CDR3 is TGCGCCAGCAGCTCGGATCAGGGGGCTTACACTGAAGCTTTCTTT. Its protein product is CASSSDQGAYTEAFF.